This TCR beta chain was recovered during a study of molecular identifiers for immune sequencing clone quantification. Whole-study findings and limits: Detectable among approximately 1 million naive cells, according to reports, was Jurkat TCR RNA spiked in from one cell.

TCRdb re-analysed the PCR reads in MiXCR, keeping a single row per CDR3 protein. The data hold around 470,000 distinct CDR3 sequences, with about a fifth observed a single time. After removal of 4 bases from V and 1 base from J, the junction contained 6 bases not matched to a gene. Germline V gives CDR1 SGHVS, CDR2 FQNEAQ. This CDR3 has 16 amino acids. This clonotype was counted ten times or more. Antigen: not known. Between roughly 20,000 and 1,100,000 sorted cells, with 10%, 30% or 50% RNA, yielded naive CD8 libraries. CD8+CD4-CCR7+CD45RA+ cells were sorted as naive CD8 T cells. Sequenced material: naive CD8+ T cells from blood, with Jurkat cell RNA spiked in. Documented subset: FACS-sorted CD8+CD4-CCR7+CD45RA+ naive T cells. The receptor was isolated from a human donor in good health. Some libraries in this study had Jurkat cell RNA spiked in. The chain has TRBV7-8 and TRBJ1-5; the match to TRBD1 covers 8 bases. The CDR3 DNA reads TGTGCCAGCAGCTGGGACCAGGGGGCGAGCAATCAGCCCCAGCATTTT. It yields the protein CASSWDQGASNQPQHF.